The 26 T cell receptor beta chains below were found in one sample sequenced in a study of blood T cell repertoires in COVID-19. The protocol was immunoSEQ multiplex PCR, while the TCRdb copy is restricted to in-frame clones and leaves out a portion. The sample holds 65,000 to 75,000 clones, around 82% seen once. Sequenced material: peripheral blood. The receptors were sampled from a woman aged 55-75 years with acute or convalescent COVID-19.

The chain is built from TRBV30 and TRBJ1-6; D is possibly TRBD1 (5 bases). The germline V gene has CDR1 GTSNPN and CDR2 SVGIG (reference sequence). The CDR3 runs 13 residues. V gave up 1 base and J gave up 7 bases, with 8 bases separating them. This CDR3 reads CAWSDGGNSPLHF. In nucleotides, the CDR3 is TGTGCCTGGAGTGACGGGGGGAATTCACCCCTCCACTTT.

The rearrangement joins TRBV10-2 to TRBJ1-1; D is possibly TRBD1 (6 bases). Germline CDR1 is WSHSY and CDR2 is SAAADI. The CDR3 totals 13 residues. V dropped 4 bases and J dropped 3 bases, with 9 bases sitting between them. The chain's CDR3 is CASSGYRDTEAFF. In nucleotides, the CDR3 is TGCGCCAGCAGTGGGTACAGGGACACTGAAGCTTTCTTT.

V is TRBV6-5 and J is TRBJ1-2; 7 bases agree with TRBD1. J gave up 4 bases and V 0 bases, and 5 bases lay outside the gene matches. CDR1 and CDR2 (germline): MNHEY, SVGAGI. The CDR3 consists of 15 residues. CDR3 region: CASSYSEGAGYGYTF. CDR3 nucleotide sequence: TGTGCCAGCAGTTACTCTGAGGGGGCAGGCTATGGCTACACCTTC.

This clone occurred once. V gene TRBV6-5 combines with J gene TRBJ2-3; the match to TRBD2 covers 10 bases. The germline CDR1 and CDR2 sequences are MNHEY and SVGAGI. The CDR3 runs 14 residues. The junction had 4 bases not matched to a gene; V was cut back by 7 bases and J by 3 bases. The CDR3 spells CASNRAGGTDTQYF. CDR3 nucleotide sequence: TGTGCCAGCAACCGAGCGGGGGGGACAGATACGCAGTATTTT.

The CDR3 is CASSQWTRGNEQFF. The CDR3 nucleotides are TGTGCCAGCAGCCAGTGGACTAGGGGTAATGAGCAGTTCTTC. The chain carries TRBV7-9 and TRBJ2-1; 7 bases line up with TRBD2. The V gene's germline CDR1 is SEHNR and CDR2 FQNEAQ (reference sequence). The CDR3 runs to 14 residues. The V segment lost 5 bases and the J segment 7 bases; nucleotides outside the gene matches: 8.

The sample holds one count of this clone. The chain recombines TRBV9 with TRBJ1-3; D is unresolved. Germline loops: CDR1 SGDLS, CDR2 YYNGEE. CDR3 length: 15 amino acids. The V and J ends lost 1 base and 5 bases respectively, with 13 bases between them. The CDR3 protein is CASSVSSDGRNTIYF. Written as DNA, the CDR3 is TGTGCCAGCAGCGTATCCTCGGACGGGAGAAACACCATATATTTT.

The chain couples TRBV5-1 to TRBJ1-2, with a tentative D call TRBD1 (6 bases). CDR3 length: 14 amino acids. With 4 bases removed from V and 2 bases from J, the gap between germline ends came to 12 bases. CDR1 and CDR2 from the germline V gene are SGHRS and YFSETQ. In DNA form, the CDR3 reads TGCGCCAGCAGCGCCCGAACAGGGAACTATGGCTACACCTTC. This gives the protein CASSARTGNYGYTF. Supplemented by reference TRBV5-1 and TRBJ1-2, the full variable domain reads KAGVTQTPRYLIKTRGQQVTLSCSPISGHRSVSWYQQTPGQGLQFLFEYFSETQRNKGNFPGRFSGRQFSNSRSEMNVSTLELGDSALYLCASSARTGNYGYTFGSGTRLTVV.

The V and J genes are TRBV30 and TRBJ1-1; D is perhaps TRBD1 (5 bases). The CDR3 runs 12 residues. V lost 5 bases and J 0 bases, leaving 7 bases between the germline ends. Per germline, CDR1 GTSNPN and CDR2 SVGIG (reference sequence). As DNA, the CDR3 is TGTGCCTGGGGACATATGAACACTGAAGCTTTCTTT. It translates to CAWGHMNTEAFF.

CDR3 in DNA: TGTGCCAGCTCACCACCCAGAGACAGGGACGAGCAGTACTTC. It yields the protein CASSPPRDRDEQYF. J is TRBJ2-7 and V is TRBV18; 7 nucleotides align to TRBD1. J lost 5 bases, V lost 0 bases, and 4 bases had no gene match. From germline, CDR1 is KGHSH and CDR2 LQKENI. The CDR3 runs 14 residues.

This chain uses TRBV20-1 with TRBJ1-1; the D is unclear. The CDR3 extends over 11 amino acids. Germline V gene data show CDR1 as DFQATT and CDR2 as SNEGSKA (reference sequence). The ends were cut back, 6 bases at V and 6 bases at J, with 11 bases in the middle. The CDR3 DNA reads TGCAGTGCCCCCTTTAGAGCTGAAGCTTTCTTT. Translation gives CSAPFRAEAFF.

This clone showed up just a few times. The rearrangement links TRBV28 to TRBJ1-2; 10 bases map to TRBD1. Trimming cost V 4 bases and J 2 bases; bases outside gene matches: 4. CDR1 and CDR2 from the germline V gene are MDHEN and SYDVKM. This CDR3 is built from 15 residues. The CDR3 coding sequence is TGTGCCAGCAGTTCCCCGGGACAGGGGAACTATGGCTACACCTTC. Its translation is CASSSPGQGNYGYTF.

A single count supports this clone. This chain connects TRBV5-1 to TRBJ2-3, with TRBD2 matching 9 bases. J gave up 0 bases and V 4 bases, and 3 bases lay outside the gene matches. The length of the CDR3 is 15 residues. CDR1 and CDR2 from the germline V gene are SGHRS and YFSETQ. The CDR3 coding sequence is TGCGCCAGCAGCGTAGCGGGGGAGAGCACAGATACGCAGTATTTT. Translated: CASSVAGESTDTQYF.

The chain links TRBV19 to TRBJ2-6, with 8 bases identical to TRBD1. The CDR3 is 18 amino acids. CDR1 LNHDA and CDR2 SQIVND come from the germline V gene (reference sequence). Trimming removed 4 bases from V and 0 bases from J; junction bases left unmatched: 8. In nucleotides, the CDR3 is TGTGCCAGTAGTAAAGCCGGGACAGGATTCTCTGGGGCCAACGTCCTGACTTTC. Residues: CASSKAGTGFSGANVLTF.

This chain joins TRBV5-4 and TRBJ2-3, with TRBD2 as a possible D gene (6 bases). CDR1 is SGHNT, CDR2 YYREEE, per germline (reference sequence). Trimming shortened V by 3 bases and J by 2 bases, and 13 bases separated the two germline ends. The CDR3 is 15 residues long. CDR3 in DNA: TGTGCCAGCAGCTGGGGGGACTTCTACACAGATACGCAGTATTTT. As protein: CASSWGDFYTDTQYF.

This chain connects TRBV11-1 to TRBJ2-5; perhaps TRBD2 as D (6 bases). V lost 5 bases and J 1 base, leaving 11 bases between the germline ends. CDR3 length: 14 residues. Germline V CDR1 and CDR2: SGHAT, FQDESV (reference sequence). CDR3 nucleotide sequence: TGTGCCAGCAGCCAAAGACTAGTCCAAGAGACCCAGTACTTC. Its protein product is CASSQRLVQETQYF.

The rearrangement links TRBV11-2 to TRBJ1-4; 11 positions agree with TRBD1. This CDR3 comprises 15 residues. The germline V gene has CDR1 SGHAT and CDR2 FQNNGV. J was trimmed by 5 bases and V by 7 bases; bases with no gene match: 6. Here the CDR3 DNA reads TGTGCCAGCATCATCCGGGACAGGGGGAATGAAAAACTGTTTTTT. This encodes CASIIRDRGNEKLFF.

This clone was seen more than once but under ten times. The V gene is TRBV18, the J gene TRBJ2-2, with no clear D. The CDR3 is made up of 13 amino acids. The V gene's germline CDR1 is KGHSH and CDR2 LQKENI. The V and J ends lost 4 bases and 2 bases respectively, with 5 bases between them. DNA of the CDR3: TGTGCCAGCTCACTTCTTAACACCGGGGAGCTGTTTTTT. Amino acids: CASSLLNTGELFF.

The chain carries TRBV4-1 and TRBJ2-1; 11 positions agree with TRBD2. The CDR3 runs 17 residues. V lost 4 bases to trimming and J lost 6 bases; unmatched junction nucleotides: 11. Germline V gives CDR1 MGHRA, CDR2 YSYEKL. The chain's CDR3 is CASSLTSPTSGSNEQFF. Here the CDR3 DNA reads TGCGCCAGCAGCCTAACAAGTCCCACTAGCGGGAGCAATGAGCAGTTCTTC.

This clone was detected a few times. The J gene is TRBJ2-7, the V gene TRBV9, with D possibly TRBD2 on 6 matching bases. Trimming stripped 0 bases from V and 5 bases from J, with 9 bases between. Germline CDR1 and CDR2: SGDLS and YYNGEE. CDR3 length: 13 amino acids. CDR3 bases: TGTGCCAGCAGCGTAGGGGACTCTCACGAGCAGTACTTC. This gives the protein CASSVGDSHEQYF.

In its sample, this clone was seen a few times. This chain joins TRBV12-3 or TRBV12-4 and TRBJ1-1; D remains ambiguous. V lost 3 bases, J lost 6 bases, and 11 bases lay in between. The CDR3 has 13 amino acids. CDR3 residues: CASSLNGVAEAFF. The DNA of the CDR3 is TGTGCCAGCAGTTTGAACGGGGTCGCTGAAGCTTTCTTT.

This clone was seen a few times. This chain's CDR3 is CASSEASETRGTF. CDR3 nucleotide sequence: TGTGCCAGCAGTGAAGCATCGGAAACCCGGGGCACCTTC. This sequence joins TRBV6-1 and TRBJ1-2; D not resolved. Per the germline V gene, CDR1 is MNHNS and CDR2 is SASEGT. CDR3 length: 13 residues. The ends were cut back, 0 bases at V and 13 bases at J, with 15 bases in the middle.

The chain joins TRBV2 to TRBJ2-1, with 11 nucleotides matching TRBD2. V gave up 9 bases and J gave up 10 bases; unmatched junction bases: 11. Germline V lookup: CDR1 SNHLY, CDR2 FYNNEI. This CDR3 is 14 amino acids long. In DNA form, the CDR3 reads TGTGCCAGGAATAGCGGGGGGGCTAGAAGAGAGCAGTTCTTC. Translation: CARNSGGARREQFF.

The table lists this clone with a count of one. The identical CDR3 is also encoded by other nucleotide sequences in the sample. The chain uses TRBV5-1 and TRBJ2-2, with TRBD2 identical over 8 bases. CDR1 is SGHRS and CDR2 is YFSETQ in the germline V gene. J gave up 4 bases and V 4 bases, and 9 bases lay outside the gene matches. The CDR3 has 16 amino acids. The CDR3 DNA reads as TGCGCCAGCAGCCGGGACGGGGGGGGGCCCACCGGGGAGCTGTTTTTT. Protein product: CASSRDGGGPTGELFF.

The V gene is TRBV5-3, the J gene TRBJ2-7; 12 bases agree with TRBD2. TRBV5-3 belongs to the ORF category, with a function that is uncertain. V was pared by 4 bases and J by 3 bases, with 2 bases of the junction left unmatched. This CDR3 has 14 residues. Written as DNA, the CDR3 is TGTGCCAGAAGCGAGGGACTAGCGGGCTACGAGCAGTACTTC. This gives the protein CARSEGLAGYEQYF.

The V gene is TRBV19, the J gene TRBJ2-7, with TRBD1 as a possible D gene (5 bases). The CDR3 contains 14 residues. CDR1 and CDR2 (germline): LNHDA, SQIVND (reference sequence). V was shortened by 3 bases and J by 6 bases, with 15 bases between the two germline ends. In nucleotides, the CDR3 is TGTGCCAGTAGTATCCAGCAGGGATCACCCGAGCAGTACTTC. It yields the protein CASSIQQGSPEQYF.

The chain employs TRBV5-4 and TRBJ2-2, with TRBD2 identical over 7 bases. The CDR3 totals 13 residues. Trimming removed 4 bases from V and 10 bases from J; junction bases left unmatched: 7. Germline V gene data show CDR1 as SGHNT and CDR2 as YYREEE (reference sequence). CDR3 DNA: TGTGCCAGCAGCGGCCGGGGGGTAGAGGAGCTGTTTTTT. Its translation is CASSGRGVEELFF.